This T cell receptor beta chain is from a study of chemoradiotherapy in HPV16-positive cancers. General study points: The functional HPV-specific definition rests on just two HPV16-positive patients.

After removal of 5 bases from V and 5 bases from J, the junction contained 7 bases not matched to a gene. The CDR3 is 13 residues long. The germline V gene has CDR1 SQVTM and CDR2 ANQGSEA. Sequencing was performed with immunoSEQ multiplex PCR; in TCRdb, only in-frame clones are kept and a portion is missing. This repertoire shows about 6,100 clones, more than 65% found once; its top ten account for under 30%. This clone was picked up a small number of times. What it binds is unknown. The chain links TRBV29-1 to TRBJ2-3, with 7 bases matching TRBD2. The TCR was taken from a human donor with HPV-associated anogenital cancer. This sample comprised tumor tissue, obtained from a patient who underwent chemoradiotherapy. CDR3 nucleotide sequence: TGCAGCGTTTTGGGCGGGAGTCGAGATACGCAGTATTTT. Amino acids: CSVLGGSRDTQYF.